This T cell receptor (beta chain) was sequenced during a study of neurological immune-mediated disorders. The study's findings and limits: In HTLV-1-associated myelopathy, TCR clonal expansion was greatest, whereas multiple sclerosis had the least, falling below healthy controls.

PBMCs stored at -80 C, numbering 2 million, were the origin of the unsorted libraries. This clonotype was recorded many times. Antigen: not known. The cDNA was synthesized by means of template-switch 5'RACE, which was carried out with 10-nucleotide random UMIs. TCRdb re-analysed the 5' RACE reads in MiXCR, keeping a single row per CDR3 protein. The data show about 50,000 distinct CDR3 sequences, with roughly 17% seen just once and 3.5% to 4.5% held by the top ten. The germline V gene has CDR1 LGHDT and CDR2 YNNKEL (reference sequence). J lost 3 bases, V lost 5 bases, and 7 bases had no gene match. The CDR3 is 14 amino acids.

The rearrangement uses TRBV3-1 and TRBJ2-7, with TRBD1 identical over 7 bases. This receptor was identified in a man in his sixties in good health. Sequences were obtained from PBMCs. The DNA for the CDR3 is TGTGCCAGCAGCGAACAGGGGTGGGACTACGAGCAGTACTTC. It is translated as CASSEQGWDYEQYF.